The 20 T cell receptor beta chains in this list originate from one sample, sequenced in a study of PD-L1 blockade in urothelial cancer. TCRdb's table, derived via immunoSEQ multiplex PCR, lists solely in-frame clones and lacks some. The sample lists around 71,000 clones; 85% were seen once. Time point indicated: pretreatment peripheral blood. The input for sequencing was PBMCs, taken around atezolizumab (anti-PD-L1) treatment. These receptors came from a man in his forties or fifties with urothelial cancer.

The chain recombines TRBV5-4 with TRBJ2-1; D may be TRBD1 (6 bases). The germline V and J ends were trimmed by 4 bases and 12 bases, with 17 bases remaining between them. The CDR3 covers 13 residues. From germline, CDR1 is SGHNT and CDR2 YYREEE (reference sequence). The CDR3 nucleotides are TGTGCCAGCAGCGCCGAGATCCAGGGGTGGCAGTTCTTC. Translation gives CASSAEIQGWQFF. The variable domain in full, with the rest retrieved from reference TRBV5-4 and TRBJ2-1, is ETGVTQSPTHLIKTRGQQVTLRCSSQSGHNTVSWYQQALGQGPQFIFQYYREEENGRGNFPPRFSGLQFPNYSSELNVNALELDDSALYLCASSAEIQGWQFFGPGTRLTVL.

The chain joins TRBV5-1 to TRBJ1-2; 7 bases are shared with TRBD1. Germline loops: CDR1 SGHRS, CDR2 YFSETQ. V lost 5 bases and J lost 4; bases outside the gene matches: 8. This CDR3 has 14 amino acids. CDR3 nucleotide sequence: TGCGCCAGCAGTTCCGGGACAGTAAGCTATGGCTACACCTTC. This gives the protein CASSSGTVSYGYTF.

CDR3 sequence: CASSVAGTLGRINEQFF. In nucleotides, the CDR3 is TGTGCCAGCAGCGTAGCTGGTACCCTTGGGAGGATCAATGAGCAGTTCTTC. The chain recombines TRBV9 with TRBJ2-1; a weak D match, TRBD2 (6 bases). The CDR3 has 17 amino acids. Trimming left V 0 bases short and J 6 bases short, with 19 bases between. The V gene's germline CDR1 is SGDLS and CDR2 YYNGEE.

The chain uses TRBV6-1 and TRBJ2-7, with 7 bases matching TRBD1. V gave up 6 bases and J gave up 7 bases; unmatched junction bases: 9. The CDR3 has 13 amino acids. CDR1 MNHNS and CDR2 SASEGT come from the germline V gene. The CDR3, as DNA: TGTGCCAGCAGCTCGACAGGGTTGGAGGAGCAGTACTTC. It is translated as CASSSTGLEEQYF.

The CDR3 nucleotides are TGTGCCAGCAGTGAATCCCGGGTGGCGGATAGTCGTAGTGAAAAACTGTTTTTT. Its translation is CASSESRVADSRSEKLFF. The chain has TRBV25-1 and TRBJ1-4; D uncertain. The germline V and J ends were trimmed by 1 base and 7 bases, with 22 bases remaining between them. The germline CDR1 and CDR2 sequences are MGHDK and SYGVNS. The CDR3 is 18 residues long.

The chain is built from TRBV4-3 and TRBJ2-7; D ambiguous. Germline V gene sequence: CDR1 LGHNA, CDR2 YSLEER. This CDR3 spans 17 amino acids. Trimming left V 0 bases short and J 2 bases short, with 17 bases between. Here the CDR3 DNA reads TGCGCCAGCAGCCAAGATAGGCAGGAAAAGGTGGCCTACGAGCAGTACTTC. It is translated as CASSQDRQEKVAYEQYF.

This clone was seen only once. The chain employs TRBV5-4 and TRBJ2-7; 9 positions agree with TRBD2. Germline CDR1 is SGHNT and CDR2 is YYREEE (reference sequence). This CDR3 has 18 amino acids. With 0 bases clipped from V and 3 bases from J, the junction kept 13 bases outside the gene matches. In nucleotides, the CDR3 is TGTGCCAGCAGCTTGGCCCGGAATAGCGGGAGTCTCCTCTACGAGCAGTACTTC. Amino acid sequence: CASSLARNSGSLLYEQYF.

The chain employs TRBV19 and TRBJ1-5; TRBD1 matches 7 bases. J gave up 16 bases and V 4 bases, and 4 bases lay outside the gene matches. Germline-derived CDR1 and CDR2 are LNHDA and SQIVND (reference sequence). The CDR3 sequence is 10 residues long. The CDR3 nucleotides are TGTGCCAGTAGTACCTGGACAGGTCATTTT. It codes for CASSTWTGHF.

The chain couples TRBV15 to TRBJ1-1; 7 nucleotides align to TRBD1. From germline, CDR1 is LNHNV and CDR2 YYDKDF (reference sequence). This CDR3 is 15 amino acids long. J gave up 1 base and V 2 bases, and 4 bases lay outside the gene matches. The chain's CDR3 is CATSRPGQKNTEAFF. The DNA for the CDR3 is TGTGCCACCAGCAGACCGGGACAGAAGAACACTGAAGCTTTCTTT.

CDR3 loop: CASSLVGGDTQYF. CDR3 coding DNA: TGTGCCAGCAGCTTAGTGGGGGGGGATACGCAGTATTTT. The chain couples TRBV7-2 to TRBJ2-3; 7 nucleotides line up with TRBD2. V lost 1 base and J lost 6; bases outside the gene matches: 1. In germline, CDR1 is SGHTA, CDR2 FQGNSA. The CDR3 covers 13 residues.

The CDR3 region is CASRPWESYEQYF. DNA for the CDR3: TGTGCCAGCCGTCCGTGGGAGAGCTACGAGCAGTACTTC. The chain links TRBV27 to TRBJ2-7; D might be TRBD2 (5 bases). Germline lookup yields CDR1 MNHEY and CDR2 SMNVEV (reference sequence). Deletions cut 8 bases from V and 3 bases from J, with 14 bases between. The CDR3 has 13 residues.

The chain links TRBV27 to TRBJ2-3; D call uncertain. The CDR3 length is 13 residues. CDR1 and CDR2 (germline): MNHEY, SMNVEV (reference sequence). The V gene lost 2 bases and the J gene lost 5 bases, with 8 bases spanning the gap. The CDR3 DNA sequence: TGTGCCAGCAGTTTAGTATTGCGAGATACGCAGTATTTT. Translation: CASSLVLRDTQYF.

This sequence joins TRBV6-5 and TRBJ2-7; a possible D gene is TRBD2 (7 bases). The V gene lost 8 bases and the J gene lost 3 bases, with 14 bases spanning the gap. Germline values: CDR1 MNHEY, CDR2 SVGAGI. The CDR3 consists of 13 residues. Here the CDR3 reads CASWEGEFYEQYF. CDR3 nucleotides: TGTGCCAGCTGGGAGGGGGAATTCTACGAGCAGTACTTC.

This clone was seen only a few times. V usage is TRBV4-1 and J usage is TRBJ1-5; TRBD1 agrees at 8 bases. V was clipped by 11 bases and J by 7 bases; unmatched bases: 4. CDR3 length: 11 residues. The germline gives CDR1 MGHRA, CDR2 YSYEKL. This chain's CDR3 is CAGDRGQPQHF. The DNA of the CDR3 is TGCGCCGGTGACAGGGGACAGCCCCAGCATTTT.

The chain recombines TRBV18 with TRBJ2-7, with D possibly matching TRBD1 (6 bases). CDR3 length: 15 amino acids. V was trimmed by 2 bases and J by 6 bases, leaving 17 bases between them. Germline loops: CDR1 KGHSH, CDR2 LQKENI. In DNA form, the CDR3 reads TGTGCCAGCTCACCAGTTCAGGGGCACGGCGGCGAGCAGTACTTC. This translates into CASSPVQGHGGEQYF.

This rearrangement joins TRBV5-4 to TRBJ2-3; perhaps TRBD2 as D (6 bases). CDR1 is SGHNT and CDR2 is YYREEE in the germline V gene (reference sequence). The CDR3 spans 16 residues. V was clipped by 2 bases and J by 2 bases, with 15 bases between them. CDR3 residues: CASSFSGSRATDTQYF. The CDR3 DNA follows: TGTGCCAGCAGCTTCTCCGGGAGTAGGGCCACAGATACGCAGTATTTT.

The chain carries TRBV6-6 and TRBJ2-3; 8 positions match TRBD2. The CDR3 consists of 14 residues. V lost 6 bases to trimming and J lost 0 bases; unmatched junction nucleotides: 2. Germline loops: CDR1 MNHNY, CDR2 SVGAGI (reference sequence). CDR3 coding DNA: TGTGCCAGCAGGGTAGCGGGGAGCACAGATACGCAGTATTTT. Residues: CASRVAGSTDTQYF.

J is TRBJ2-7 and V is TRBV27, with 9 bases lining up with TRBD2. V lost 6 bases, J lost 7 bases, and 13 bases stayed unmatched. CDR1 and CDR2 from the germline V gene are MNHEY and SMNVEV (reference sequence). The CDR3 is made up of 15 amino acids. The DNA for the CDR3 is TGTGCCAGCAGCCCCTCCCCTAGCGGGGTGCGGGAGCAGTACTTC. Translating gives CASSPSPSGVREQYF.

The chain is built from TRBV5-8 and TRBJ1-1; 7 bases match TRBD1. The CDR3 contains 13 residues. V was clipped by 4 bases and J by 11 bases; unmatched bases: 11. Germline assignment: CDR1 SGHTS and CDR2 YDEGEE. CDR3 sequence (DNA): TGTGCCAGCAGCCTACAGGGGCGCTCGGATGCTTTCTTT. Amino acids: CASSLQGRSDAFF.

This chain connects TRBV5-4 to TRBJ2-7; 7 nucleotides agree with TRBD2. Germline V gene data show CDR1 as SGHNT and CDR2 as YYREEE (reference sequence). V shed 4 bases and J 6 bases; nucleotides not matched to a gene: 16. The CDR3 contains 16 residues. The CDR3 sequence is CASSDASRATGGEQYF. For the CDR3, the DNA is TGTGCCAGCAGCGACGCCTCTAGGGCTACGGGGGGCGAGCAGTACTTC.